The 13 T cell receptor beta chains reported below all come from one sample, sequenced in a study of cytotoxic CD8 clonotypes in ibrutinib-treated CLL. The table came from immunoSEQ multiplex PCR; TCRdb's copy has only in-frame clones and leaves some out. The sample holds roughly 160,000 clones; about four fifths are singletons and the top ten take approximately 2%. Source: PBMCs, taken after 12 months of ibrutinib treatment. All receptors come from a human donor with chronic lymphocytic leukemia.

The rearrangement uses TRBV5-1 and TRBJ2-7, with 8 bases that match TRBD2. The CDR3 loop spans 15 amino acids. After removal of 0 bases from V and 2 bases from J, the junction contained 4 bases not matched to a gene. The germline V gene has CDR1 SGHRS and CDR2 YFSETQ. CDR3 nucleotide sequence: TGCGCCAGCAGCTTGGTTGGGACTAGGCCCTACGAGCAGTACTTC. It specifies CASSLVGTRPYEQYF.

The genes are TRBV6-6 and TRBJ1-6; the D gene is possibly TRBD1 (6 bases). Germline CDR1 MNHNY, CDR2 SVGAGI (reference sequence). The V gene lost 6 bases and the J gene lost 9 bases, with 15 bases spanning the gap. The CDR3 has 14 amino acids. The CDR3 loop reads CASSSTLTGSPLHF. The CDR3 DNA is TGTGCCAGCAGCAGCACACTGACAGGTTCACCCCTCCACTTT.

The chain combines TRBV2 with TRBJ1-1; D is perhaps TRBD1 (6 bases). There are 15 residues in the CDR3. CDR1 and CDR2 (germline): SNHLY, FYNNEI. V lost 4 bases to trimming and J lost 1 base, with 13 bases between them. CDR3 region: CASSAGVWTNTEAFF. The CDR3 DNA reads TGTGCCAGCAGTGCAGGGGTGTGGACGAACACTGAAGCTTTCTTT. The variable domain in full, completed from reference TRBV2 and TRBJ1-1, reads EPEVTQTPSHQVTQMGQEVILRCVPISNHLYFYWYRQILGQKVEFLVSFYNNEISEKSEIFDDQFSVERPDGSNFTLKIRSTKLEDSAMYFCASSAGVWTNTEAFFGQGTRLTVV.

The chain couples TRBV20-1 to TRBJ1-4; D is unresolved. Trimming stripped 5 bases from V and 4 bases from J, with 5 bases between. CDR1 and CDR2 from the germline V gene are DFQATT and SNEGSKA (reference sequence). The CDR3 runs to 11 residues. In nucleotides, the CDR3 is TGCAGTGCTTTAGTTAATGAAAAACTGTTTTTT. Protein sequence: CSALVNEKLFF.

CDR3 loop: CASSLGTGGKTQYF. The CDR3 DNA reads as TGTGCCAGCAGCTTAGGGACAGGGGGCAAGACCCAGTACTTC. The genes are TRBV7-2 and TRBJ2-5, with TRBD1 matching over 11 bases. V lost 1 base and J lost 6; bases outside the gene matches: 1. Germline lookup yields CDR1 SGHTA and CDR2 FQGNSA. The length of the CDR3 is 14 residues.

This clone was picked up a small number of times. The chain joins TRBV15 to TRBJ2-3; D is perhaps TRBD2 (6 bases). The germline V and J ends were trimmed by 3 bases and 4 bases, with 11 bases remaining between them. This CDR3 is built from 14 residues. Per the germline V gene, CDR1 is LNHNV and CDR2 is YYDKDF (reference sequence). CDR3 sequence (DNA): TGTGCCACCAGCAGGGGAGGTGGGGCAGATACGCAGTATTTT. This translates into CATSRGGGADTQYF.

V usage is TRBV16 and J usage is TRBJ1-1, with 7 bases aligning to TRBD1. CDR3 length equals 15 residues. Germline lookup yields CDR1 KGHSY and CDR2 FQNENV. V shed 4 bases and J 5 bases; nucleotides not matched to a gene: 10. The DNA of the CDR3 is TGTGCCAGCAGCCGGGTAAGGGGGCAGGGGACTGAAGCTTTCTTT. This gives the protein CASSRVRGQGTEAFF.

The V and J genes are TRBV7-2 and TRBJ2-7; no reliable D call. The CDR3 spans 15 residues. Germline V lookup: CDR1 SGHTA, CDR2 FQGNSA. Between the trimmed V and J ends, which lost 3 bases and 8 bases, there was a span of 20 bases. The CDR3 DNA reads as TGTGCCAGCAGCTTTTGGGCAGCAGGACCGGAAAAGCAGTACTTC. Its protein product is CASSFWAAGPEKQYF.

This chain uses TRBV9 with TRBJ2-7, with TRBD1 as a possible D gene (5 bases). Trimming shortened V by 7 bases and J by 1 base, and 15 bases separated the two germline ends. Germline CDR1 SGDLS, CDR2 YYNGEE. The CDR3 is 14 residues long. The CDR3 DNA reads TGTGCCAGCTCACCACGGGCAGGGTCCTACGAGCAGTACTTC. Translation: CASSPRAGSYEQYF.

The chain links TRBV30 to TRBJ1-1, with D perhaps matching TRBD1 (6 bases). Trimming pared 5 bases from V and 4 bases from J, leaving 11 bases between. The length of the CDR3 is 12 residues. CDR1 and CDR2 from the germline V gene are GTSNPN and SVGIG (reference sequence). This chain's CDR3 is CAWELGGTEAFF. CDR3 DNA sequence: TGTGCCTGGGAATTAGGGGGCACTGAAGCTTTCTTT. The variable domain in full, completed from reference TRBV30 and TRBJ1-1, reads SQTIHQWPATLVQPVGSPLSLECTVEGTSNPNLYWYRQAAGRGLQLLFYSVGIGQISSEVPQNLSASRPQDRQFILSSKKLLLSDSGFYLCAWELGGTEAFFGQGTRLTVV.

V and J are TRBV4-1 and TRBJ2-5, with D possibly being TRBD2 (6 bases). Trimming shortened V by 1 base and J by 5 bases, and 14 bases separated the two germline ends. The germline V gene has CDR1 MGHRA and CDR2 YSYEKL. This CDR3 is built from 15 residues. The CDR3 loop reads CASSQGPRAGETQYF. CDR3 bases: TGCGCCAGCAGCCAAGGGCCGAGGGCGGGGGAGACCCAGTACTTC.

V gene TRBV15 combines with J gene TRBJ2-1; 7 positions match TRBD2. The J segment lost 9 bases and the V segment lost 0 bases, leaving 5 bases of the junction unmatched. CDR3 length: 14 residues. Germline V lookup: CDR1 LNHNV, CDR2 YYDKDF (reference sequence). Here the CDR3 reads CATSRERGGREQFF. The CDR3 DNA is TGTGCCACCAGCAGAGAGCGGGGAGGGCGTGAGCAGTTCTTC. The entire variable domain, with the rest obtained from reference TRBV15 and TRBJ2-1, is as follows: DAMVIQNPRYQVTQFGKPVTLSCSQTLNHNVMYWYQQKSSQAPKLLFHYYDKDFNNEADTPDNFQSRRPNTSFCFLDIRSPGLGDTAMYLCATSRERGGREQFFGPGTRLTVL.

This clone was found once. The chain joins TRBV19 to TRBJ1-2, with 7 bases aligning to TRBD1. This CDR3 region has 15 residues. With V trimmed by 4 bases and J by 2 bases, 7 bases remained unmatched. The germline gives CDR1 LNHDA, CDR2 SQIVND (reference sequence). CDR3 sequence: CASSTETGRNYGYTF. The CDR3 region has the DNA TGTGCCAGTAGTACCGAGACAGGGCGGAACTATGGCTACACCTTC.